Below, 13 T cell receptor beta chains from the same sample are listed, as sequenced in a study of chemoradiotherapy in HPV16-positive cancers (dated by TCRdb to between 2020 and 2023). The library was made by the immunoSEQ multiplex PCR assay. Sourced from immuneACCESS, this table was stored by TCRdb with only in-frame sequences that have V and J called. A share of the clones is absent; for the studies checked, an unresolved V gene accounts for under half, and the remainder has no known explanation. The sample table shows 14,000 or so clones, and about three quarters are seen once. The ten largest clones capture roughly 1.3% of the sample. The sample was taken from a patient who underwent chemoradiotherapy. These receptor sequences come from a human donor with HPV-associated anogenital cancer.

V and J are TRBV7-2 and TRBJ1-1; tentative D call: TRBD1 (6 bases). The CDR3 covers 14 residues. Trimming took 6 bases from V and 0 from J, leaving 11 bases between them. Looked up from germline, CDR1 is SGHTA and CDR2 is FQGNSA. In DNA, the CDR3 is TGTGCCAGCAGGGACAGCGGGGTGAACACTGAAGCTTTCTTT. It yields the protein CASRDSGVNTEAFF. Based on the CDR3 plus reference TRBV7-2 and TRBJ1-1, the full variable domain is GAGVSQSPSNKVTEKGKDVELRCDPISGHTALYWYRQSLGQGLEFLIYFQGNSAPDKSGLPSDRFSAERTGGSVSTLTIQRTQQEDSAVYLCASRDSGVNTEAFFGQGTRLTVV.

V and J are TRBV27 and TRBJ1-1; possible D gene TRBD1, 5 bases. Germline CDR1 and CDR2: MNHEY and SMNVEV (reference sequence). Trimming pared 3 bases from V and 4 bases from J, leaving 12 bases between. The CDR3 totals 14 residues. CDR3 protein: CASSFGGIGTEAFF. The CDR3 region has the DNA TGTGCCAGCAGTTTCGGGGGTATCGGCACTGAAGCTTTCTTT.

V and J are TRBV6-4 and TRBJ1-5, with TRBD1 matching 9 bases. Trimming at V came to 6 bases and at J to 6 bases, leaving 9 bases not matched to a gene. Germline CDR1 is MRHNA and CDR2 is SNTAGT. There are 15 residues in the CDR3. CDR3 sequence reads: CASRAGTGSSQPQHF. For the CDR3, the DNA is TGTGCCAGCAGGGCCGGGACAGGGAGTAGTCAGCCCCAGCATTTT.

The chain couples TRBV6-1 to TRBJ1-2; D is possibly TRBD1 (5 bases). The CDR3 runs to 14 residues. Trimming left V 1 base short and J 5 bases short, with 11 bases between. In germline, CDR1 is MNHNS, CDR2 SASEGT. The CDR3, as DNA: TGTGCCAGCAGTGAAGGGTTAGGGGAGTATGGCTACACCTTC. It translates to CASSEGLGEYGYTF.

V usage is TRBV30 and J usage is TRBJ1-1; maybe TRBD1 (6 bases). The length of the CDR3 is 13 residues. Germline V gives CDR1 GTSNPN, CDR2 SVGIG (reference sequence). The V end lost 2 bases, the J end lost 7 bases, and 14 bases lay between the germline ends. CDR3 residues: CAWSYTGLGEAFF. CDR3 sequence (DNA): TGTGCCTGGAGTTATACAGGGCTAGGTGAAGCTTTCTTT. The whole variable domain, filled in from reference TRBV30 and TRBJ1-1, reads SQTIHQWPATLVQPVGSPLSLECTVEGTSNPNLYWYRQAAGRGLQLLFYSVGIGQISSEVPQNLSASRPQDRQFILSSKKLLLSDSGFYLCAWSYTGLGEAFFGQGTRLTVV.

This rearrangement joins TRBV7-9 to TRBJ2-3; D perhaps matches TRBD1 (6 bases). CDR3 size: 15 residues. Deletions cut 4 bases from V and 0 bases from J, with 11 bases between. Per the germline V gene, CDR1 is SEHNR and CDR2 is FQNEAQ (reference sequence). The CDR3 region has the DNA TGTGCCAGCAGCTCGCAGGGGTTTAGCACAGATACGCAGTATTTT. Protein: CASSSQGFSTDTQYF.

In the case of this clone: Other DNA sequences in the sample encode the same CDR3. The chain uses TRBV9 and TRBJ1-5; D not resolved. CDR1 SGDLS and CDR2 YYNGEE come from the germline V gene. V shed 2 bases and J shed 2 bases, with 2 bases lying between them. This CDR3 is built from 12 residues. The CDR3 loop reads CASSVGNQPQHF. The CDR3 nucleotides are TGTGCCAGCAGCGTTGGCAATCAGCCCCAGCATTTT.

The chain joins TRBV7-9 to TRBJ2-7; possible D gene TRBD1, 5 bases. This CDR3 spans 14 amino acids. CDR1 and CDR2 (germline): SEHNR, FQNEAQ (reference sequence). Deletions cut 1 base from V and 5 bases from J, with 12 bases between. The CDR3 loop reads CASSLGGRNNEQYF. The CDR3 coding sequence is TGTGCCAGCAGCTTAGGGGGCAGAAATAACGAGCAGTACTTC.

The chain is built from TRBV4-2 and TRBJ2-1; D unclear. This CDR3 spans 11 amino acids. CDR1 and CDR2 (germline): LGHNA, YNFKEQ. Trimming shortened V by 4 bases and J by 6 bases, and 4 bases separated the two germline ends. CDR3 nucleotides: TGTGCCAGCAGCCGAGCCAATGAGCAGTTCTTC. It translates to CASSRANEQFF.

This chain uses TRBV5-1 with TRBJ1-1; TRBD1 agrees at 12 bases. V was clipped by 4 bases and J by 3 bases; unmatched bases: 10. The CDR3 sequence is 17 residues long. Per the germline V gene, CDR1 is SGHRS and CDR2 is YFSETQ. The CDR3 protein is CASSPGTGGYRDTEAFF. The CDR3 bases are TGCGCCAGCAGCCCGGGGACAGGGGGCTATAGGGACACTGAAGCTTTCTTT. Variable domain in full (rest from reference TRBV5-1 and TRBJ1-1): KAGVTQTPRYLIKTRGQQVTLSCSPISGHRSVSWYQQTPGQGLQFLFEYFSETQRNKGNFPGRFSGRQFSNSRSEMNVSTLELGDSALYLCASSPGTGGYRDTEAFFGQGTRLTVV.

The chain has TRBV2 and TRBJ1-5; no clear D gene. Germline V lookup: CDR1 SNHLY, CDR2 FYNNEI. This CDR3 contains 13 residues. Trimming removed 4 bases from V and 5 bases from J, with 9 bases in between. CDR3 in DNA: TGTGCCAGCAGTGTGCAAATTCATCAGCCCCAGCATTTT. Translating gives CASSVQIHQPQHF.

This clone was seen just once. This CDR3 is CASKPGPNTGELFF. CDR3 DNA: TGTGCCAGCAAACCGGGGCCGAACACCGGGGAGCTGTTTTTT. The rearrangement uses TRBV7-3 and TRBJ2-2; D is perhaps TRBD1 or TRBD2 (5 bases each). Germline V gene lookup returns CDR1 SGHTA and CDR2 FQGTGA. This CDR3 contains 14 residues. Trimming left V 7 bases short and J 0 bases short, with 9 bases between.

This chain uses TRBV5-1 with TRBJ1-2; D call uncertain. The CDR3 is 13 amino acids. The germline V gene has CDR1 SGHRS and CDR2 YFSETQ. V lost 3 bases, J lost 9 bases, and 15 bases lay in between. The CDR3 loop reads CASSSSDGARYTF. In DNA, the CDR3 is TGCGCCAGCAGCTCGTCGGACGGCGCTCGCTACACCTTC.